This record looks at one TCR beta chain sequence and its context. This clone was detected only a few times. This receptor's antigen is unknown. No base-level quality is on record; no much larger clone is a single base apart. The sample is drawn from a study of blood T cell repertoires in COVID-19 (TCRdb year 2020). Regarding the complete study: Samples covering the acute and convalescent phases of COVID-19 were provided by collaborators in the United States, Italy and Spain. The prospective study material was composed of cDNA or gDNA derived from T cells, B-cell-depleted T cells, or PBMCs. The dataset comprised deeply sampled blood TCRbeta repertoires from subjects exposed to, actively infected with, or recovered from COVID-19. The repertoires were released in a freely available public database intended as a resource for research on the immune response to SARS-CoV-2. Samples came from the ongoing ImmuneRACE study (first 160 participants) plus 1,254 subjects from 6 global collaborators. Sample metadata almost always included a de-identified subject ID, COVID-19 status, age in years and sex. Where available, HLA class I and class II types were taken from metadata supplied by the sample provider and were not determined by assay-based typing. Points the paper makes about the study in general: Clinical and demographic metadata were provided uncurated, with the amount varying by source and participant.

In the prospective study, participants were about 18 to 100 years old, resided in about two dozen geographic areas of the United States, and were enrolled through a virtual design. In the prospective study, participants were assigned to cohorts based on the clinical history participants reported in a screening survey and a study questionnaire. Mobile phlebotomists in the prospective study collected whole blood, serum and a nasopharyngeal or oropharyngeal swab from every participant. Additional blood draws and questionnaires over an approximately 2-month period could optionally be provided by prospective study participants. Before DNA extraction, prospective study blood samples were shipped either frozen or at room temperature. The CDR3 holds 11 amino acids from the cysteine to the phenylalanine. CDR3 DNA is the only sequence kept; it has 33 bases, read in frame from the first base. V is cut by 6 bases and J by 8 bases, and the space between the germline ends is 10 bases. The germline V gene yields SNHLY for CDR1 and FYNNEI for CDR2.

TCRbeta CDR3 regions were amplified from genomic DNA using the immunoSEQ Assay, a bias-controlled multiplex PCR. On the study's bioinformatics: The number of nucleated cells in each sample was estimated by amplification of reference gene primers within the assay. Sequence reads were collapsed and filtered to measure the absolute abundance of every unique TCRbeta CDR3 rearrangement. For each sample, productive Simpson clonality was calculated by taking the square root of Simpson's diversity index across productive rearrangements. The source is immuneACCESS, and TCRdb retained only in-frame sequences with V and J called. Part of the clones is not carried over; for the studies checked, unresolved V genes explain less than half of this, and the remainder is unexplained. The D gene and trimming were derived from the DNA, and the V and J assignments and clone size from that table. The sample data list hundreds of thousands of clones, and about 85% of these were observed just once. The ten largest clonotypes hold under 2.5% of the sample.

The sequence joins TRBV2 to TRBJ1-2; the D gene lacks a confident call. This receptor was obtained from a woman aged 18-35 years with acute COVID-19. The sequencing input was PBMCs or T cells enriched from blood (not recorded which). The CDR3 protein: CASSRGEGYTF. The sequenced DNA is TGTGCCAGCAGCCGAGGTGAGGGCTACACCTTC.